This T cell receptor (beta chain) was captured in a study of vaccination effects on CD4 cells after COVID-19. General study findings and limits: Early timepoints after infection were absent, and convalescent patients were few in the study.

The germline gives CDR1 SGHNT, CDR2 YYREEE (reference sequence). Trimming removed 0 bases at V and 3 bases at J, with 2 bases between. CDR3 length: 12 residues. This clone was seen only a few times. Its antigen is still unknown. CD4+ T cells specific for antigen were expanded with viral peptide pools by the ViraFEST assay before sequencing. CD4+ T cell isolation took place after less than 13 days of culture. BNT162b2 vaccine or mRNA-1273 vaccine was given to participants in two doses. Cultures received IL-2 medium that replaced half the medium on days 3 and 7. Method: immunoSEQ multiplex PCR; TCRdb's copy keeps in-frame clones and lacks some. The sample contains about 59,000 clones, roughly 78% of which appear only once.

The chain employs TRBV5-4 and TRBJ2-3; the D is unclear. This receptor was obtained from a human donor who received a COVID-19 vaccine. Sequencing was performed on CD4+ T cells from PBMCs cultured with HCoV-OC43 spike peptides, taken after COVID-19 vaccination. The subset here: HCoV-OC43 spike overlapping peptide pool stimulation. The CDR3 loop reads CASSLETDTQYF. The CDR3 DNA is TGTGCCAGCAGCTTGGAGACAGATACGCAGTATTTT. The full variable domain, its missing parts supplied by reference TRBV5-4 and TRBJ2-3, is ETGVTQSPTHLIKTRGQQVTLRCSSQSGHNTVSWYQQALGQGPQFIFQYYREEENGRGNFPPRFSGLQFPNYSSELNVNALELDDSALYLCASSLETDTQYFGPGTRLTVL.